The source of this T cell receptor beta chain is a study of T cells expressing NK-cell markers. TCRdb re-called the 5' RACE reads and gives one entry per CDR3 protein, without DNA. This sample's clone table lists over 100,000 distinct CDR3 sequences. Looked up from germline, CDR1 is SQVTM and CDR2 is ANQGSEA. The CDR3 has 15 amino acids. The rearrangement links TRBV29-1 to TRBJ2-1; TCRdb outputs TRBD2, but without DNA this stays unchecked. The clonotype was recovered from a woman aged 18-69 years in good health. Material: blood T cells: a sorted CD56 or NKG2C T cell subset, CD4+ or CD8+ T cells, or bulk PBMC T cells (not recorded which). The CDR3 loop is CSDAPSGTRFFGQFF.